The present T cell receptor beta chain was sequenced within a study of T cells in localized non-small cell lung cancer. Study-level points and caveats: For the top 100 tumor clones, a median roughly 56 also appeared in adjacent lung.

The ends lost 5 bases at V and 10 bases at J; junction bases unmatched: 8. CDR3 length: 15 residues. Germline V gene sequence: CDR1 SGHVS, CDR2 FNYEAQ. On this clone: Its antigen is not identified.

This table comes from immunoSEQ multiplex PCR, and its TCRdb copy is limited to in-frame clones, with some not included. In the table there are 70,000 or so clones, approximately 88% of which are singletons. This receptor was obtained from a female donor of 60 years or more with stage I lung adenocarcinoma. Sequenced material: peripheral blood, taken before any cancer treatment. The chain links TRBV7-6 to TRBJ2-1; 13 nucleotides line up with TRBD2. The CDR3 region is CASSLRTSGGGEQFF. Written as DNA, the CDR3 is TGTGCCAGCAGCCTAAGGACTAGCGGGGGTGGAGAGCAGTTCTTC.